One and the same sample provided the 26 T cell receptor beta chains below, sequenced in a study of T cells in Graves' hyperthyroidism and ophthalmopathy. RNA transcripts provided the source from which TCR beta CDR3 regions were amplified. First-round RT-PCR with HTBI primers amplified the TCR CDR3 region. TCRdb used MiXCR to reprocess the multiplex PCR reads, holding one entry per CDR3 protein. The sample has almost 350,000 distinct CDR3 sequences, 15% to 20% seen once. The specimen sequenced was blood. These receptors were collected from a woman aged 35 to 49 with Graves' ophthalmopathy.

There are many counts of this clonotype. The chain links TRBV6-2 or TRBV6-3 to TRBJ2-7, with a possible D match to TRBD1 (6 bases). CDR1 and CDR2 (germline): MNHEY, SVGEGT. The V end was cut by 9 bases, the J end by 1 base, with 22 bases between. The CDR3 contains 16 residues. The CDR3 here is CASFDLFGGKSYEQYF. The DNA for the CDR3 is TGTGCCAGTTTCGATCTGTTTGGGGGCAAATCCTACGAGCAGTACTTC.

This clonotype was detected ten times or more. CDR3 sequence: CASSQGVTNYGYTF. The CDR3 DNA sequence: TGTGCCAGCAGCCAAGGGGTGACTAACTATGGCTACACCTTC. The chain recombines TRBV14 with TRBJ1-2, with D uncertain. The CDR3 sequence is 14 residues long. Germline V lookup: CDR1 SGHDN, CDR2 FVKESK. V dropped 1 base and J dropped 0 bases, with 6 bases sitting between them. Using reference TRBV14 and TRBJ1-2 for the parts outside the CDR3, the full variable domain is EAGVTQFPSHSVIEKGQTVTLRCDPISGHDNLYWYRRVMGKEIKFLLHFVKESKQDESGMPNNRFLAERTGGTYSTLKVQPAELEDSGVYFCASSQGVTNYGYTFGSGTRLTVV.

The table lists this clonotype with many counts. J is TRBJ2-7 and V is TRBV27, with TRBD2 matching 9 bases. Germline V CDR1 and CDR2: MNHEY, SMNVEV (reference sequence). The V gene end was trimmed by 7 bases and the J gene end by 3 bases; junction bases not matched to a gene: 7. This CDR3 spans 14 amino acids. The CDR3 coding sequence is TGTGCCAGCAACTCTGGACTAGCGAACTACGAGCAGTACTTC. Amino acids: CASNSGLANYEQYF.

The table lists this clonotype with many counts. The chain employs TRBV6-1 and TRBJ2-3; 8 bases align to TRBD2. Germline CDR1 reads MNHNS; CDR2 reads SASEGT. This CDR3 is 15 amino acids long. With 3 bases clipped from V and 2 bases from J, the junction kept 4 bases outside the gene matches. CDR3 in amino acids: CASSEREVFTDTQYF. In DNA, the CDR3 is TGTGCCAGCAGTGAGCGGGAGGTCTTCACAGATACGCAGTATTTT.

This clonotype was detected only a few times. This CDR3 is CSARVNPAGRTEAFF. The CDR3 DNA reads as TGCAGTGCTAGAGTAAATCCCGCGGGGCGCACTGAAGCTTTCTTT. The chain uses TRBV20-1 and TRBJ1-1; possibly TRBD1 for D (5 bases). V lost 1 base and J 4 bases, leaving 16 bases between the germline ends. This CDR3 region has 15 residues. Germline CDR1 reads DFQATT; CDR2 reads SNEGSKA (reference sequence).

This clonotype has ten or more counts. CDR3 amino acids: CAAVGGGTEAFF. CDR3 nucleotides: TGTGCCGCTGTGGGGGGAGGAACTGAAGCTTTCTTT. V is TRBV28 and J is TRBJ1-1; D perhaps matches TRBD1 (5 bases). The CDR3 runs to 12 residues. Trimming shortened V by 11 bases and J by 5 bases, and 15 bases separated the two germline ends. The germline gives CDR1 MDHEN, CDR2 SYDVKM.

The gene calls are TRBV4-1 and TRBJ2-5; possible D gene TRBD2, 7 bases. Germline CDR1 and CDR2: MGHRA and YSYEKL. This CDR3 spans 16 amino acids. The V end was cut by 4 bases, the J end by 4 bases, with 19 bases between. CDR3 sequence: CASSPNRGASSETQYF. CDR3 nucleotides: TGCGCCAGCAGCCCAAACCGGGGGGCTAGTTCAGAGACCCAGTACTTC.

This clonotype was recorded at least ten times. The junction does not match germline at one end; this may be a read error. The chain uses TRBV27 and TRBJ2-7; D might be TRBD2 (6 bases). Per the germline V gene, CDR1 is MNHEY and CDR2 is SMNVEV (reference sequence). The CDR3 sequence is 14 residues long. For the CDR3, the DNA is TGTGCCAGCAGGCGGGAACTAGTCTCCCACGAGCAGTACTTC. It is translated as CASRRELVSHEQYF.

This clonotype was seen repeatedly, ten times or more. This chain links TRBV6-1 with TRBJ2-7; unclear D gene. Trimming took off 5 bases at V and 0 bases at J, with 8 bases between the two ends. The CDR3 sequence is 13 residues long. Germline CDR1 reads MNHNS; CDR2 reads SASEGT. The DNA of the CDR3 is TGTGCCAGCAGTCATCACGGCTCCTACGAGCAGTACTTC. Its protein is CASSHHGSYEQYF.

The V gene is TRBV6-2 or TRBV6-3, the J gene TRBJ2-5; 8 positions match TRBD2. Germline CDR1 and CDR2: MNHEY and SVGEGT. This CDR3 spans 17 amino acids. V trimming: 4 bases; J trimming: 4 bases; junction bases outside the gene matches: 14. In nucleotides, the CDR3 is TGTGCCAGCAGTTTCCCCAAGCGGGAGTTTGATCGAGAGACCCAGTACTTC. Residues: CASSFPKREFDRETQYF.

This clonotype showed up many times. V usage is TRBV10-3 and J usage is TRBJ2-4; D uncertain. The CDR3 has 14 residues. V gave up 5 bases and J gave up 0 bases, with 8 bases separating them. Germline-derived CDR1 and CDR2 are ENHRY and SYGVKD. CDR3 bases: TGTGCCATCAGTAACGGATTAGCCAAAAACATTCAGTACTTC. Its protein is CAISNGLAKNIQYF.

This clonotype was picked up many times. The DNA for the CDR3 is TGCAGTGCTACCCTGGGGGACGCAGCCTACGAGCAGTACTTC. Residues: CSATLGDAAYEQYF. The V call is TRBV20-1, the J call TRBJ2-7; D might be TRBD1 or TRBD2, each matching 5 bases. The CDR3 has 14 amino acids. Germline V gene lookup returns CDR1 DFQATT and CDR2 SNEGSKA (reference sequence). Trimming took off 4 bases at V and 2 bases at J, with 15 bases between the two ends.

This clonotype appeared many times. This chain links TRBV28 with TRBJ2-4; 8 bases line up with TRBD1. Germline CDR1 reads MDHEN; CDR2 reads SYDVKM. This CDR3 has 15 residues. V shed 6 bases and J 0 bases; nucleotides not matched to a gene: 4. The CDR3 reads CASRATGGAKNIQYF. DNA for the CDR3: TGTGCCAGCAGGGCAACAGGGGGAGCCAAAAACATTCAGTACTTC.

V is TRBV14 and J is TRBJ1-1, with D possibly TRBD1 on 5 matching bases. This CDR3 region has 14 residues. Trimming cost V 6 bases and J 5 bases, with 16 bases left between them. Germline CDR1 SGHDN, CDR2 FVKESK. CDR3 DNA: TGTGCCAGCAGTCAGACAGACGTGTGGACTGAAGCTTTCTTT. This sequence encodes CASSQTDVWTEAFF. The full variable domain, rest sourced from reference TRBV14 and TRBJ1-1, is EAGVTQFPSHSVIEKGQTVTLRCDPISGHDNLYWYRRVMGKEIKFLLHFVKESKQDESGMPNNRFLAERTGGTYSTLKVQPAELEDSGVYFCASSQTDVWTEAFFGQGTRLTVV.

Ten or more counts support this clonotype. The chain links TRBV28 to TRBJ2-7, with D perhaps TRBD2 (7 bases). Germline V gene sequence: CDR1 MDHEN, CDR2 SYDVKM. The ends were cut back, 4 bases at V and 3 bases at J, with 22 bases in the middle. This CDR3 is 17 amino acids long. This CDR3 reads CASSSRLNGGLNYEQYF. The CDR3 DNA sequence: TGTGCCAGCAGTTCCAGACTTAACGGGGGGCTAAACTACGAGCAGTACTTC.

This clonotype was observed a handful of times. The J gene is TRBJ1-1, the V gene TRBV28; maybe TRBD1 (6 bases). V lost 5 bases and J 4 bases, leaving 17 bases between the germline ends. Germline V gives CDR1 MDHEN, CDR2 SYDVKM. The CDR3 is 15 amino acids. Written as DNA, the CDR3 is TGTGCCAGCAGTCCTCTACAGGGCATGGGCACTGAAGCTTTCTTT. This gives the protein CASSPLQGMGTEAFF.

This sequence joins TRBV6-2 or TRBV6-3 and TRBJ1-1; D unclear. Trimming removed 8 bases from V and 1 base from J, with 8 bases in between. Per the germline V gene, CDR1 is MNHEY and CDR2 is SVGEGT. This CDR3 spans 12 amino acids. The CDR3 region has the DNA TGTGCCAGCCAAGACTGGAACACTGAAGCTTTCTTT. Translating it yields CASQDWNTEAFF.

This clonotype was seen ten or more times. Just one base apart from a much larger clone, this may be a read error. The chain uses TRBV7-2 and TRBJ2-7; D is ambiguous. Germline CDR1 is SGHTA and CDR2 is FQGNSA. The CDR3 contains 11 residues. V lost 10 bases and J lost 3, with 10 bases in between. CDR3 in DNA: TGTGCCAACAGTATAAACTACGAGCAGTACTTC. It specifies CANSINYEQYF.

This chain links TRBV4-2 with TRBJ2-7, with D uncertain. Germline V gives CDR1 LGHNA, CDR2 YNFKEQ. There are 14 residues in the CDR3. Trimming left V 1 base short and J 4 bases short, with 11 bases between. In DNA form, the CDR3 reads TGTGCCAGCAGCCAAGCAAAGGGTGGGTACGAGCAGTACTTC. Amino acid sequence: CASSQAKGGYEQYF.

This clonotype was recorded many times. The chain combines TRBV7-2 with TRBJ2-4; 11 nucleotides line up with TRBD2. Germline CDR1 SGHTA, CDR2 FQGNSA. The V gene end was trimmed by 1 base and the J gene end by 0 bases; junction bases not matched to a gene: 2. This CDR3 is 17 amino acids long. The CDR3: CASSLVGLAVAKNIQYF. CDR3 DNA sequence: TGTGCCAGCAGCTTAGTGGGACTAGCGGTAGCCAAAAACATTCAGTACTTC.

This clonotype was seen repeatedly, ten times or more. The V and J genes are TRBV6-5 and TRBJ2-2; 10 bases map to TRBD2. Germline CDR1 MNHEY, CDR2 SVGAGI. The CDR3 has 14 amino acids. V shed 8 bases, J shed 8 bases, and the junction held 8 bases outside the gene matches. The CDR3 DNA reads as TGTGCCAGCTCGCCACTAGCGGGACCGGGGGAGCTGTTTTTT. Translation gives CASSPLAGPGELFF.

This clonotype was recorded at least ten times. CDR3 sequence: CATTRDRSNTEAFF. CDR3 nucleotide sequence: TGTGCCACCACCAGGGACAGATCAAACACTGAAGCTTTCTTT. The V call is TRBV6-5, the J call TRBJ1-1; 7 bases map to TRBD1. The germline gives CDR1 MNHEY, CDR2 SVGAGI. The CDR3 contains 14 residues. Trimming took 10 bases from V and 2 from J; bases not matched to a gene: 10.

This clonotype has a count of ten or more. The CDR3 region has the DNA TGTGCCAGCACCCGTGACAGGGGCTACACCTTC. Protein product: CASTRDRGYTF. The chain is built from TRBV28 and TRBJ1-2; D perhaps matches TRBD1 (6 bases). This CDR3 has 11 amino acids. The V end was cut by 7 bases, the J end by 8 bases, with 11 bases between. Germline CDR1 MDHEN, CDR2 SYDVKM.

There are many counts of this clonotype. The chain links TRBV6-5 to TRBJ2-2; weak D call: TRBD2 (5 bases). The CDR3 runs 13 residues. Germline V gene data show CDR1 as MNHEY and CDR2 as SVGAGI. The V end was cut by 6 bases, the J end by 6 bases, with 11 bases between. DNA for the CDR3: TGTGCCAGCAGGGCCACTAGTCCCGGGGAGCTGTTTTTT. Its translation: CASRATSPGELFF.

CDR3 amino acids: CASRRSGAAYEQYF. The CDR3 nucleotides read TGTGCCAGCAGGCGTAGCGGGGCCGCCTACGAGCAGTACTTC. J is TRBJ2-7 and V is TRBV6-1; 8 nucleotides match TRBD2. V shed 6 bases, J shed 2 bases, and the junction held 6 bases outside the gene matches. CDR3 length: 14 residues. Germline assignment: CDR1 MNHNS and CDR2 SASEGT.

This clonotype came up a few times. This chain connects TRBV5-6 to TRBJ1-2; no firm D call. V was shortened by 0 bases and J by 8 bases, with 5 bases between the two germline ends. Germline lookup yields CDR1 SGHDT and CDR2 YYEEEE. This CDR3 region has 11 residues. The CDR3 DNA reads TGTGCCAGCAGCTTGGCTGAAGGCTACACCTTC. This gives the protein CASSLAEGYTF.